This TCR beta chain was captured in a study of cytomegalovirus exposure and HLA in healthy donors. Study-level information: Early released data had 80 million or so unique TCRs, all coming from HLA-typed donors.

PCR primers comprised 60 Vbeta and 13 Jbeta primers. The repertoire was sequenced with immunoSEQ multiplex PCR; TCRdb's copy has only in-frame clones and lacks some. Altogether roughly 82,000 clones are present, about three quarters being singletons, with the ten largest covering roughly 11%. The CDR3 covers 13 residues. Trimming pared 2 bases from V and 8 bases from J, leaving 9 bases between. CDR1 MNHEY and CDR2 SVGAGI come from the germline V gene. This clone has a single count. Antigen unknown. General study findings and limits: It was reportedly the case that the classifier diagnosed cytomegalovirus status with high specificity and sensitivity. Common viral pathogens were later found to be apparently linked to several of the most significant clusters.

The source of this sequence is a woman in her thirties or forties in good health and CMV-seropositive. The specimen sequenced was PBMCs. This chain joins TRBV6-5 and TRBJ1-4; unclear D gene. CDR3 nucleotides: TGTGCCAGCAGTTACGTCGGCGGAGAAAAACTGTTTTTT. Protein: CASSYVGGEKLFF.